This entry is about one T cell receptor beta chain. One end of the junction varies from germline; a read error may be responsible. This entry is derived from a study of lymphopenia after photon versus proton radiotherapy. This CDR3 is 18 amino acids long. In germline, CDR1 is LGHNA, CDR2 YNFKEQ. Measured with immunoSEQ multiplex PCR; TCRdb has only the in-frame clones, and not every one. The data show more than 30,000 clones, with over 65% seen just once and around 2.9% held by the top ten. The genes are TRBV4-2 and TRBJ2-6; 8 bases agree with TRBD2. This TCR was sampled from a man aged 50-59 years with gastric cancer. Sequencing was performed on peripheral blood, taken from a patient treated with photon-based radiotherapy. The CDR3 DNA follows: TGTGCCAGCAGCCAAGGAGAAGCGGGAGTAGGTGGGGCCAACGTCCCGACTTTC. Amino acid sequence: CASSQGEAGVGGANVPTF.